This TCR beta chain emerged from a study of CD8+CD57+ T cells in acquired aplastic anemia. Looking at the study overall: DNA recovered from sorted CD4+ and CD8+ cells had a mean of roughly 3 ug. Points from the study as a whole: Researchers report that fewer than 30 CD8+ CDR3 sequences appeared in both patients and controls.

A remark on this clonotype: Its matching antigen is unknown.

The template used for profiling TCR beta VDJ and CDR3 was genomic DNA. One entry per CDR3 protein results from TCRdb running MiXCR on the reads. This sample has about 120,000 distinct CDR3 sequences; 50% to 70% occur once, and the top ten carry roughly 30%. The CDR3 covers 13 residues. Germline CDR1 is SGHVS and CDR2 is FQNEAQ. Deletions cut 3 bases from V and 3 bases from J, with 8 bases between. For sequencing, patients were chosen who had shown expansion of CD8+CD57+ cells by flow cytometry. The TCR comes from a human donor with aplastic anemia. Sequences were obtained from sorted CD4+, CD8+, or CD8+CD57+ T cells (not recorded which) from PBMCs. The J gene is TRBJ1-2, the V gene TRBV7-8; tentative D call: TRBD1 (6 bases). CDR3 protein: CASSLRTDYGYTF. CDR3 in DNA: TGTGCCAGCAGCTTGAGGACAGACTATGGCTACACCTTC.